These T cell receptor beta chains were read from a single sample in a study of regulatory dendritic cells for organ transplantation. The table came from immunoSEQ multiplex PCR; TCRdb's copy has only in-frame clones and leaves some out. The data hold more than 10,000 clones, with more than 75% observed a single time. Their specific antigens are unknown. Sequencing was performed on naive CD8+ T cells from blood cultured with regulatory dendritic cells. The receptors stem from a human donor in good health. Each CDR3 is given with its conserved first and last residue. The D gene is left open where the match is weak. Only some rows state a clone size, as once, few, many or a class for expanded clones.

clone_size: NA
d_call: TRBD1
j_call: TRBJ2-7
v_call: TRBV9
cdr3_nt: TGTGCCAGCAGCGCCTCCGGGACAGGGTTCAGCGAGCAGTACTTC
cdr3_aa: CASSASGTGFSEQYF

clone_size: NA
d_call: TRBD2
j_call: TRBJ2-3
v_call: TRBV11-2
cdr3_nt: TGTGCCAGCAGCTTAGCCCTTGGACTAGCGGGCGACACAGATACGCAGTATTTT
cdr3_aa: CASSLALGLAGDTDTQYF

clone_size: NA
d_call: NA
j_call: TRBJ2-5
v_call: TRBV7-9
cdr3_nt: TGTGCCAGCAGCTCTCTACGAGGGGGAGAGACCCAGTACTTC
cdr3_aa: CASSSLRGGETQYF

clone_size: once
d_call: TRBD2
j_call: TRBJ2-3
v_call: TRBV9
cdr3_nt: TGTGCCAGCAGCGTAGAAGCTAGCGGGGGGCCTACAGATACGCAGTATTTT
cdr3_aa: CASSVEASGGPTDTQYF

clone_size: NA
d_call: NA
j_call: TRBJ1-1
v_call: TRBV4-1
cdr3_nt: TGCGCCAGCAGCCATACCTTGACACTTAACACTGAAGCTTTCTTT
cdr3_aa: CASSHTLTLNTEAFF

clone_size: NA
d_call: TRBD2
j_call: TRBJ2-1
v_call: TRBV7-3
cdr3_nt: TGTGCCAGCAGCTTATTAGCGGGCTCCTACAATGAGCAGTTCTTC
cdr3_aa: CASSLLAGSYNEQFF

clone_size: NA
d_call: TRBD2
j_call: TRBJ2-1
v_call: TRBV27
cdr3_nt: TGTGCCAGCAGTTTATCGTTAGCGGGGGAGAATGAGCAGTTCTTC
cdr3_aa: CASSLSLAGENEQFF

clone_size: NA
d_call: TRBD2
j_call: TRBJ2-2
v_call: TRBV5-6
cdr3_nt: TGTGCCAGCAGCTTGTGGGGGGGGTCCACCGGGGAGCTGTTTTTT
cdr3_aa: CASSLWGGSTGELFF

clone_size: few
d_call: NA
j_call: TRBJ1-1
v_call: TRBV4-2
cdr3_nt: TGTGCCAGCAGCCAGGTCCAGGGCCTGACATTGACCACTGAAGCTTTCTTT
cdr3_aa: CASSQVQGLTLTTEAFF

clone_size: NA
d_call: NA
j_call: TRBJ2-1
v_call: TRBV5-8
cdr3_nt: TGTGCCAGCAGCCAGGGGACGGACAATGAGCAGTTCTTC
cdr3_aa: CASSQGTDNEQFF

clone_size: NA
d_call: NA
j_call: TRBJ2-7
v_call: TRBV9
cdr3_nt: TGTGCCAGCAGCGTAGGGACAGCCTCCTACGAGCAGTACTTC
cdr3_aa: CASSVGTASYEQYF

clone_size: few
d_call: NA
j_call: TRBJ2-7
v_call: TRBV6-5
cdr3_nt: TGTGCCAGCAGCCAGGGACTCGAGCAGTACTTC
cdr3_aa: CASSQGLEQYF

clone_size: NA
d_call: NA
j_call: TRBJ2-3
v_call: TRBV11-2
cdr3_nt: TGTGCCAGCAGCGACTATCCGTCCGGTGTTAGCACAGATACGCAGTATTTT
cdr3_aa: CASSDYPSGVSTDTQYF

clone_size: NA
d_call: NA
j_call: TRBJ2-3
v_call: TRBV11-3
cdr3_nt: TGTGCCAGCAGCCAAGTGGCAGGGGCACAAATCACAGATACGCAGTATTTT
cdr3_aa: CASSQVAGAQITDTQYF

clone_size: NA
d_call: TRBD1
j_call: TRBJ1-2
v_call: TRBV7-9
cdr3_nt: TGTGCCAGCAGCTTAGGGACGGGACAGGGGACCTATGGCTACACCTTC
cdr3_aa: CASSLGTGQGTYGYTF

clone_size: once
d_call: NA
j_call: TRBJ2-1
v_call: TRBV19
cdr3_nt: TGTGCCAGTAGTATAAGTTCCTACTCCTACAATGAGCAGTTCTTC
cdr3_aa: CASSISSYSYNEQFF

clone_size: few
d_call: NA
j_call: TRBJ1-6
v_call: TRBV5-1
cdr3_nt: TGCGCCAGCAGCACGGACAGCTCCTATAATTCACCCCTCCACTTT
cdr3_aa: CASSTDSSYNSPLHF

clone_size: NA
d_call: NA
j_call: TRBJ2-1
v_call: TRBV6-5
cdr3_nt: TGTGCCAGCAGTTTCTCGAGACGGGCCTACAATGAGCAGTTCTTC
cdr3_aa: CASSFSRRAYNEQFF

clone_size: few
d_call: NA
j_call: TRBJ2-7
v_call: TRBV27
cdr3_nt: TGTGCCAGCAGTTTATTCCCCAGGGGCAACTACGAGCAGTACTTC
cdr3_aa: CASSLFPRGNYEQYF

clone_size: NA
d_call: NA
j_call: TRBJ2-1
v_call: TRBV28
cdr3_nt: TGTGCCAGCAGTTTATGGGCGGGGGCCCCCAATGAGCAGTTCTTC
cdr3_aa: CASSLWAGAPNEQFF

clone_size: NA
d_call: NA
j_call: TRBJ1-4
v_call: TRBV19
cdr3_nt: TGTGCCAGTAGTATAGTGGGCAGGGATTCGGAAAAACTGTTTTTT
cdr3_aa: CASSIVGRDSEKLFF

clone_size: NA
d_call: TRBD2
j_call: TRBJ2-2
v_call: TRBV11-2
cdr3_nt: TGTGCCAGCAGCTCAACTAGCGGGGGGCTGAACGGGGAGCTGTTTTTT
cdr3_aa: CASSSTSGGLNGELFF